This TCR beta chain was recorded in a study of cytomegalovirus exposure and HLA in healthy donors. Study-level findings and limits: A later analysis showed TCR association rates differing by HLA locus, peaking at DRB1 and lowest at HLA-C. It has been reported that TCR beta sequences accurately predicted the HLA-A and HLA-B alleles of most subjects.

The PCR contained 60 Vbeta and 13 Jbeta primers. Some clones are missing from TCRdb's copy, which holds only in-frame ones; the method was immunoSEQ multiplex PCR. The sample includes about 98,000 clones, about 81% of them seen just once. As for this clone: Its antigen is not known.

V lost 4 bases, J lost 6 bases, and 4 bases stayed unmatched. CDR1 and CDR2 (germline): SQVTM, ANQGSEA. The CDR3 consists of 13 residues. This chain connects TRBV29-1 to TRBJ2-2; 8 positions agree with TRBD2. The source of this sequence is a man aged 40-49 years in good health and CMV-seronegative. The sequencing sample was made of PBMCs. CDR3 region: CSVGQGLAGELFF. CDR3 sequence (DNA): TGCAGCGTTGGCCAGGGACTAGCCGGGGAGCTGTTTTTT.